This TCR beta chain derives from a study of cytomegalovirus exposure and HLA in healthy donors. Turning to the study itself: HLA-typed donors were the source of 82 million or so unique TCRs, which an early data release held.

CDR1 is SGHAT and CDR2 is FQNNGV in the germline V gene. With V trimmed by 4 bases and J by 1 base, 10 bases remained unmatched. The CDR3 sequence is 17 residues long. The PCR contained 60 Vbeta and 13 Jbeta primers. Repertoires were generated with immunoSEQ multiplex PCR, while TCRdb's copy carries only in-frame clones and drops some. Seen here are 110,000 to 150,000 clones, about three quarters observed once, and the top ten hold roughly 4.2%. Material for sequencing was PBMCs. The TCR was taken from a male donor in good health and CMV-seronegative. The chain employs TRBV11-2 and TRBJ2-1; 7 bases are shared with TRBD2. The CDR3 is CASSSRGEGISYNEQFF. The CDR3 region has the DNA TGTGCCAGCAGCTCCCGGGGGGAGGGGATTTCCTACAATGAGCAGTTCTTC.